The next 12 T cell receptor beta chains were all read from a single sample in a study of blood T cell repertoires in COVID-19. Libraries were prepared by immunoSEQ multiplex PCR; TCRdb keeps only in-frame clonotypes and omits some of them. The repertoire holds about 190,000 clones, with roughly four fifths as singletons. Sequenced input: peripheral blood. These receptors came from a middle-aged woman with acute or convalescent COVID-19.

The chain couples TRBV20-1 to TRBJ2-5; 8 bases align to TRBD1. The CDR3 covers 14 residues. Germline CDR1 DFQATT, CDR2 SNEGSKA (reference sequence). The junction had 8 bases not matched to a gene; V was cut back by 3 bases and J by 5 bases. The CDR3, as DNA: TGCAGTGCTAGTGGCAGGGGGCGCGTGGAGACCCAGTACTTC. Translation: CSASGRGRVETQYF.

A few counts support this clone. The CDR3 coding sequence is TGTGCCAGCAGGCGGGACAGGGGGCAAAATCAGCCCCAGCATTTT. This gives the protein CASRRDRGQNQPQHF. The chain is built from TRBV27 and TRBJ1-5; 12 bases match TRBD1. Per germline, CDR1 MNHEY and CDR2 SMNVEV (reference sequence). The CDR3 runs 15 residues. J gave up 4 bases and V 6 bases, and 4 bases lay outside the gene matches.

V gene TRBV30 combines with J gene TRBJ1-5, with unresolved D. From germline, CDR1 is GTSNPN and CDR2 SVGIG (reference sequence). The CDR3 extends over 13 amino acids. Trimming pared 5 bases from V and 9 bases from J, leaving 17 bases between. CDR3 residues: CAWARLVNGPQHF. The DNA of the CDR3 is TGTGCCTGGGCCAGACTGGTTAACGGGCCCCAGCATTTT.

This clone was counted between two and nine times. The genes are TRBV6-5 and TRBJ1-2, with 8 bases fitting TRBD1. This CDR3 spans 14 amino acids. Germline lookup yields CDR1 MNHEY and CDR2 SVGAGI. V was pared by 7 bases and J by 4 bases, with 8 bases of the junction left unmatched. In nucleotides, the CDR3 is TGTGCCAGCAACGGACAGGGAGGGGGCTATGGCTACACCTTC. Residues: CASNGQGGGYGYTF.

The rearrangement uses TRBV5-4 and TRBJ1-2; 10 nucleotides match TRBD1. The CDR3 has 14 residues. Germline lookup yields CDR1 SGHNT and CDR2 YYREEE (reference sequence). V shed 2 bases and J 7 bases; nucleotides not matched to a gene: 5. CDR3 sequence (DNA): TGTGCCAGCAGCTTCTCCGGGACAGGGGCTGGCTACACCTTC. It yields the protein CASSFSGTGAGYTF.

The V call is TRBV4-2, the J call TRBJ2-7; D is possibly TRBD1 (6 bases). This CDR3 contains 14 residues. The V end lost 3 bases, the J end lost 0 bases, and 9 bases lay between the germline ends. Looked up from germline, CDR1 is LGHNA and CDR2 is YNFKEQ. DNA for the CDR3: TGTGCCAGCAGCCAGAACAGGGTCTCCTACGAGCAGTACTTC. It yields the protein CASSQNRVSYEQYF.

The chain carries TRBV11-1 and TRBJ1-2; D perhaps matches TRBD1 (6 bases). Looked up from germline, CDR1 is SGHAT and CDR2 is FQDESV (reference sequence). The CDR3 loop spans 15 amino acids. V dropped 5 bases and J dropped 6 bases, with 19 bases sitting between them. The CDR3, as DNA: TGTGCCAGCAGCGATCGACAGGTCGGGCTCGATGGCTACACCTTC. It encodes CASSDRQVGLDGYTF.

The CDR3 region has the DNA TGTGCCAGCACAAGGGACAGGGTAGACGAGCAGTACTTC. This sequence encodes CASTRDRVDEQYF. The J gene is TRBJ2-7, the V gene TRBV6-5; 9 positions agree with TRBD1. The V gene's germline CDR1 is MNHEY and CDR2 SVGAGI. The CDR3 extends over 13 amino acids. V shed 7 bases and J 5 bases; nucleotides not matched to a gene: 6.

The chain employs TRBV7-2 and TRBJ2-2; no firm D call. The CDR3 loop spans 14 amino acids. V gave up 5 bases and J gave up 4 bases, with 11 bases separating them. Germline-derived CDR1 and CDR2 are SGHTA and FQGNSA. The DNA for the CDR3 is TGTGCCAGCAGCGAGAGTAGTGGCACCGGGGAGCTGTTTTTT. It translates to CASSESSGTGELFF. Supplemented by reference TRBV7-2 and TRBJ2-2, the full variable domain reads GAGVSQSPSNKVTEKGKDVELRCDPISGHTALYWYRQSLGQGLEFLIYFQGNSAPDKSGLPSDRFSAERTGGSVSTLTIQRTQQEDSAVYLCASSESSGTGELFFGEGSRLTVL.

This chain connects TRBV27 to TRBJ2-1; TRBD2 agrees at 16 bases. The V and J ends lost 6 bases and 12 bases, in that order; junction bases with no gene match: 5. Germline V gives CDR1 MNHEY, CDR2 SMNVEV (reference sequence). The CDR3 runs to 14 residues. CDR3 protein: CASSGTSGGAGQFF. The CDR3 nucleotides read TGTGCCAGCAGCGGGACTAGCGGGGGGGCTGGGCAGTTCTTC.

The chain carries TRBV21-1 and TRBJ1-5; TRBD1, as called in the table, went unchecked against the DNA. TRBV21-1 constitutes a pseudogene. The CDR3 is 15 residues long. The CDR3, as DNA: TGTGCCAGCATCCTGGACAGTGCCTTTAATCAGCCCCAGCATTTT. As protein: CASILDSAFNQPQHF.

This chain uses TRBV5-5 with TRBJ2-3; D perhaps matches TRBD1 (6 bases). There are 13 residues in the CDR3. The V end lost 5 bases, the J end lost 4 bases, and 11 bases lay between the germline ends. The germline CDR1 and CDR2 sequences are SGHKS and YYEKEE (reference sequence). CDR3 nucleotide sequence: TGTGCCAGCAGACCCAACAGGGCAGATACGCAGTATTTT. Translating gives CASRPNRADTQYF.